A single sample is the source of the 23 T cell receptor beta chains below, sequenced in a study of T cell changes during pregnancy in multiple sclerosis. Repertoires were generated with immunoSEQ multiplex PCR, while TCRdb's copy carries only in-frame clones and drops some. The sample lists around 29,000 clones, around 90% occurring once. Sequences were derived from CD4+ T cells from peripheral blood mononuclear cells, sampled in the first trimester of pregnancy. These receptors originate from a female donor with multiple sclerosis, enrolled in a pregnancy study.

This chain links TRBV28 with TRBJ1-2, with D unclear. From germline, CDR1 is MDHEN and CDR2 SYDVKM. The V end was cut by 5 bases, the J end by 3 bases, with 7 bases between. This CDR3 comprises 12 residues. The chain's CDR3 is CASSLRDYGYTF. CDR3 in DNA: TGTGCCAGCAGTCTCCGGGACTATGGCTACACCTTC.

The chain joins TRBV9 to TRBJ1-3; D possibly corresponds to TRBD1 (6 bases). The CDR3 has 18 amino acids. Trimming pared 0 bases from V and 4 bases from J, leaving 20 bases between. Germline V gives CDR1 SGDLS, CDR2 YYNGEE. The CDR3 spells CASSVGFPAGEAGNTIYF. The DNA for the CDR3 is TGTGCCAGCAGCGTAGGTTTCCCGGCAGGGGAAGCAGGAAACACCATATATTTT.

Here the CDR3 DNA reads TGCGCCAGCAGCTTGGGGACAGGGGGAGAGACCCAGTACTTC. Amino acid sequence: CASSLGTGGETQYF. The rearrangement joins TRBV5-1 to TRBJ2-5; 10 bases are a match to TRBD1. Germline V gene sequence: CDR1 SGHRS, CDR2 YFSETQ. The CDR3 is 14 residues long. V was clipped by 0 bases and J by 4 bases; unmatched bases: 0.

CDR3 DNA sequence: TGTGCCAGCTCACCATATCAGATCGGGGAAACTGAAGCTTTCTTT. Translation gives CASSPYQIGETEAFF. V usage is TRBV18 and J usage is TRBJ1-1; the D is unclear. V was cut by 2 bases and J by 5 bases, with 15 bases left in between. There are 15 residues in the CDR3. Germline CDR1 KGHSH, CDR2 LQKENI.

The J gene is TRBJ1-2, the V gene TRBV2; 7 bases fit TRBD1. The CDR3 sequence is 15 residues long. After removal of 1 base from V and 7 bases from J, the junction contained 9 bases not matched to a gene. The germline gives CDR1 SNHLY, CDR2 FYNNEI. The CDR3 region is CASSEDRGYRGGYTF. In DNA, the CDR3 is TGTGCCAGCAGTGAAGACAGGGGATACCGTGGTGGCTACACCTTC.

The J gene is TRBJ2-7, the V gene TRBV5-1; D gene unclear. Germline V lookup: CDR1 SGHRS, CDR2 YFSETQ. The CDR3 length is 14 residues. V was pared by 1 base and J by 0 bases, with 8 bases between. Here the CDR3 DNA reads TGCGCCAGCAGCTTGTCAGGAAGCTCCTACGAGCAGTACTTC. Translation gives CASSLSGSSYEQYF.

V is TRBV11-2 and J is TRBJ1-2, with D possibly TRBD1 on 5 matching bases. The CDR3 has 15 amino acids. V was trimmed by 4 bases and J by 1 base, leaving 13 bases between them. Germline V gene sequence: CDR1 SGHAT, CDR2 FQNNGV. CDR3 residues: CASSSYRRNNYGYTF. The CDR3 DNA reads as TGTGCCAGCAGCTCGTACAGGAGAAATAACTATGGCTACACCTTC.

The chain recombines TRBV21-1 with TRBJ1-1. TRBV21-1 is a pseudogene locus. The CDR3 sequence is 13 residues long. DNA for the CDR3: TGTGCCAGCAGCAAGCAAAAGGCGGGTGAAGCTTTCTTT. Residues: CASSKQKAGEAFF.

V is TRBV19 and J is TRBJ2-3; D may be TRBD2 (6 bases). Trimming shortened V by 3 bases and J by 4 bases, and 8 bases separated the two germline ends. The CDR3 totals 13 residues. Germline assignment: CDR1 LNHDA and CDR2 SQIVND (reference sequence). The CDR3 nucleotides read TGTGCCAGTAGTATGGAGGGAGCAGATACGCAGTATTTT. This encodes CASSMEGADTQYF.

The chain combines TRBV19 with TRBJ2-7, with 7 bases matching TRBD1. J lost 0 bases, V lost 7 bases, and 6 bases had no gene match. CDR1 is LNHDA, CDR2 SQIVND, per germline (reference sequence). CDR3 length equals 14 residues. The CDR3 protein is CASTPRDSSYEQYF. CDR3 bases: TGTGCCAGTACCCCAAGGGACAGCTCCTACGAGCAGTACTTC.

The table lists this clone with a count of one. The chain combines TRBV5-4 with TRBJ1-1; D is unclear. V lost 7 bases, J lost 4 bases, and 17 bases lay in between. Germline CDR1 reads SGHNT; CDR2 reads YYREEE (reference sequence). The CDR3 is made up of 14 amino acids. CDR3 DNA: TGTGCCAGCTACCCCCGAGGAGTATTCACTGAAGCTTTCTTT. This encodes CASYPRGVFTEAFF. Together with reference TRBV5-4 and TRBJ1-1, the CDR3 gives the full variable domain: ETGVTQSPTHLIKTRGQQVTLRCSSQSGHNTVSWYQQALGQGPQFIFQYYREEENGRGNFPPRFSGLQFPNYSSELNVNALELDDSALYLCASYPRGVFTEAFFGQGTRLTVV.

V usage is TRBV5-1 and J usage is TRBJ1-1; D is perhaps TRBD1 (6 bases). Trimming took off 4 bases at V and 2 bases at J, with 12 bases between the two ends. CDR1 is SGHRS and CDR2 is YFSETQ in the germline V gene. The CDR3 runs to 14 residues. The CDR3 DNA reads as TGCGCCAGCAGCCCACTACAGGGAAACACTGAAGCTTTCTTT. Its translation is CASSPLQGNTEAFF.

The J gene is TRBJ1-3, the V gene TRBV7-9; D is perhaps TRBD1 (5 bases). Germline values: CDR1 SEHNR, CDR2 FQNEAQ (reference sequence). The CDR3 has 16 amino acids. With 5 bases removed from V and 2 bases from J, the gap between germline ends came to 16 bases. This chain's CDR3 is CASSNRQGAAGNTIYF. Here the CDR3 DNA reads TGTGCCAGCAGCAATCGGCAGGGTGCTGCTGGAAACACCATATATTTT. Variable domain in full (rest from reference TRBV7-9 and TRBJ1-3): DTGVSQNPRHKITKRGQNVTFRCDPISEHNRLYWYRQTLGQGPEFLTYFQNEAQLEKSRLLSDRFSAERPKGSFSTLEIQRTEQGDSAMYLCASSNRQGAAGNTIYFGEGSWLTVV.

The chain combines TRBV28 with TRBJ2-1; 10 bases match TRBD2. Germline CDR1 is MDHEN and CDR2 is SYDVKM. CDR3 length equals 14 residues. The CDR3 sequence is CAGASGGSSDEQFF. The CDR3 nucleotides read TGTGCAGGGGCTAGCGGGGGAAGTAGTGATGAGCAGTTCTTC.

J is TRBJ1-4 and V is TRBV27; no definite D call. V lost 3 bases, J lost 8 bases, and 10 bases lay in between. This CDR3 has 13 residues. The germline gives CDR1 MNHEY, CDR2 SMNVEV (reference sequence). CDR3 region: CASSLANSEKLFF. The CDR3 DNA follows: TGTGCCAGCAGTTTGGCCAATTCCGAAAAACTGTTTTTT.

This sequence joins TRBV27 and TRBJ1-6, with D possibly TRBD1 on 5 matching bases. The V end lost 5 bases, the J end lost 7 bases, and 18 bases lay between the germline ends. CDR1 MNHEY and CDR2 SMNVEV come from the germline V gene (reference sequence). The CDR3 totals 16 residues. For the CDR3, the DNA is TGTGCCAGCAGTCCTCACCTCCGGGGGGGAAATTCACCCCTCCACTTT. Protein sequence: CASSPHLRGGNSPLHF.

This chain uses TRBV6-5 with TRBJ2-3; 7 nucleotides line up with TRBD1. CDR3 length equals 15 residues. Germline V lookup: CDR1 MNHEY, CDR2 SVGAGI. V gave up 5 bases and J gave up 11 bases; unmatched junction bases: 16. The DNA for the CDR3 is TGTGCCAGCAGTCCGCCATACGGACAGGTCGGGGAGCAGTATTTT. The encoded protein is CASSPPYGQVGEQYF.

This chain uses TRBV7-3 with TRBJ1-3; TRBD1 is a possible D gene (6 bases). Trimming cost V 4 bases and J 0 bases, with 16 bases left between them. The CDR3 runs to 17 residues. CDR1 is SGHTA, CDR2 FQGTGA, per germline. The CDR3, as DNA: TGTGCCAGCAGCTCTCCTTGGACAGAAAGCTCTGGAAACACCATATATTTT. It translates to CASSSPWTESSGNTIYF. Full variable domain (outside the CDR3, taken from reference TRBV7-3 and TRBJ1-3): GAGVSQTPSNKVTEKGKYVELRCDPISGHTALYWYRQSLGQGPEFLIYFQGTGAADDSGLPNDRFFAVRPEGSVSTLKIQRTERGDSAVYLCASSSPWTESSGNTIYFGEGSWLTVV.

The chain has TRBV2 and TRBJ1-1, with 8 positions matching TRBD1. V lost 6 bases and J lost 5; bases outside the gene matches: 8. This CDR3 is built from 14 residues. CDR1 is SNHLY, CDR2 FYNNEI, per germline. The CDR3 nucleotides are TGTGCCAGCAGATTACAGGGGGAGAGAACTGAAGCTTTCTTT. Residues: CASRLQGERTEAFF. Full variable domain (remainder filled in from reference TRBV2 and TRBJ1-1): EPEVTQTPSHQVTQMGQEVILRCVPISNHLYFYWYRQILGQKVEFLVSFYNNEISEKSEIFDDQFSVERPDGSNFTLKIRSTKLEDSAMYFCASRLQGERTEAFFGQGTRLTVV.

The rearrangement uses TRBV2 and TRBJ1-6; TRBD1 might be the D (5 bases). Germline V gene sequence: CDR1 SNHLY, CDR2 FYNNEI. The V end was cut by 4 bases, the J end by 0 bases, with 13 bases between. The CDR3 length is 17 residues. CDR3 in DNA: TGTGCCAGCAGTGTTCAGGGTGTCAGCTCCTATAATTCACCCCTCCACTTT. Translation: CASSVQGVSSYNSPLHF.

In this sample, this clone turned up once. V usage is TRBV29-1 and J usage is TRBJ1-2, with D perhaps TRBD1 (5 bases). The V end was cut by 4 bases, the J end by 0 bases, with 9 bases between. CDR1 and CDR2 (germline): SQVTM, ANQGSEA. This CDR3 contains 13 residues. The CDR3 DNA follows: TGCAGCGTTGGGCAGGGCACTAACTATGGCTACACCTTC. Amino acid sequence: CSVGQGTNYGYTF.

The CDR3 loop is CASRRQDTEAFF. CDR3 DNA sequence: TGCGCCAGCAGGCGACAAGACACTGAAGCTTTCTTT. The J gene is TRBJ1-1, the V gene TRBV5-1, with D hard to call. The CDR3 covers 12 residues. Trimming pared 5 bases from V and 3 bases from J, leaving 8 bases between. Germline lookup yields CDR1 SGHRS and CDR2 YFSETQ.

This clone showed up just a few times. The germline gene is not matched at one end of the junction; a read error may be the cause. The chain combines TRBV5-1 with TRBJ2-5; 9 bases line up with TRBD1. CDR1 SGHRS and CDR2 YFSETQ come from the germline V gene. The CDR3 is 13 residues long. Here the CDR3 reads CASSLGTGAAGHF. For the CDR3, the DNA is TGCGCCAGCAGCTTGGGGACAGGGGCGGCCGGGCACTTC.